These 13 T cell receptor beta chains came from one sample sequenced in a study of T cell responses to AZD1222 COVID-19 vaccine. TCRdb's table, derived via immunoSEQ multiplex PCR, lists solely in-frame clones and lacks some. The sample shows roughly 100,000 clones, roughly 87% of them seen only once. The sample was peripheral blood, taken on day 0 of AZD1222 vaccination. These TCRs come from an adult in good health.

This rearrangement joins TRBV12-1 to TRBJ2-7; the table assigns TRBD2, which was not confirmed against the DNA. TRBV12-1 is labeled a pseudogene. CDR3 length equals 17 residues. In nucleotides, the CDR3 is TGTGCCAGCAGCTTTGAATGGGAGCGGGGGTCTCCCTACGAGCAGTACTTC. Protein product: CASSFEWERGSPYEQYF.

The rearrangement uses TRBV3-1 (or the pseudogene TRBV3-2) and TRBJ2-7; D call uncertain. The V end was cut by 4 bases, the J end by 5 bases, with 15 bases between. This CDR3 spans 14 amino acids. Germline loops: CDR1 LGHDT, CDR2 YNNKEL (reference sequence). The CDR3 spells CASSPASRAHEQYF. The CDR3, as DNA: TGTGCCAGCAGCCCCGCCTCTAGGGCCCACGAGCAGTACTTC.

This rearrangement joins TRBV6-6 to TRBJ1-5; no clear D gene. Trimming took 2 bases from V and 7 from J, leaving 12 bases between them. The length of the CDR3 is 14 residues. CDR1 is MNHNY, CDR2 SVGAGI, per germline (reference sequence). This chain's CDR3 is CASSYGGISQPQHF. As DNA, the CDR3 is TGTGCCAGCAGTTACGGAGGGATTAGCCAGCCCCAGCATTTT.

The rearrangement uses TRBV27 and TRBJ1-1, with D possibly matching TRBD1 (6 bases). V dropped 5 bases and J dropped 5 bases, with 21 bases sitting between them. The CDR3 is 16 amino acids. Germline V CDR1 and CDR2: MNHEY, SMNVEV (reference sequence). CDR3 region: CASSIAFKGGRTEAFF. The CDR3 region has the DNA TGTGCCAGCAGTATTGCTTTTAAGGGGGGGCGGACTGAAGCTTTCTTT.

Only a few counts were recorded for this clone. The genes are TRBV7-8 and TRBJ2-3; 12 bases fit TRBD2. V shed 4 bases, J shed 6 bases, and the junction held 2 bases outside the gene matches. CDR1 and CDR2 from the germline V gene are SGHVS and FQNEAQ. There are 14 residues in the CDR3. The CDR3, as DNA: TGTGCCAGCAGCTCTAGCGGGAGGGCCGATACGCAGTATTTT. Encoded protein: CASSSSGRADTQYF.

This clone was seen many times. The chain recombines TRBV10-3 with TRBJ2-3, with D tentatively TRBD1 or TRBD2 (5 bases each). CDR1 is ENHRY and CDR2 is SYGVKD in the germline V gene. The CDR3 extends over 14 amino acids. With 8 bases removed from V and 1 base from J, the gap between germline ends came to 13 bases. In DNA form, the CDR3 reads TGTGCCATCGAGAAGGGGAGAGGCACAGATACGCAGTATTTT. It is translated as CAIEKGRGTDTQYF.

CDR3 sequence: CASSFRQTDAFF. The CDR3 nucleotides are TGTGCCAGCAGCTTTCGACAGACAGACGCTTTCTTT. The gene calls are TRBV7-2 and TRBJ1-1; D possibly corresponds to TRBD1 (5 bases). With 3 bases removed from V and 11 bases from J, the gap between germline ends came to 13 bases. CDR1 SGHTA and CDR2 FQGNSA come from the germline V gene. The CDR3 consists of 12 residues.

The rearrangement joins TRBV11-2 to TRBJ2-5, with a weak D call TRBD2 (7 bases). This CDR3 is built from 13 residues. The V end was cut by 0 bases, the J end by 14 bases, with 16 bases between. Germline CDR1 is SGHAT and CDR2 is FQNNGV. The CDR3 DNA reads TGTGCCAGCAGCTTAGATCGGGGGGCCGATTTCTACTTC. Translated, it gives CASSLDRGADFYF. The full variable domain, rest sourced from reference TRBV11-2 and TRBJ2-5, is EAGVAQSPRYKIIEKRQSVAFWCNPISGHATLYWYQQILGQGPKLLIQFQNNGVVDDSQLPKDRFSAERLKGVDSTLKIQPAKLEDSAVYLCASSLDRGADFYFGPGTRLLVL.

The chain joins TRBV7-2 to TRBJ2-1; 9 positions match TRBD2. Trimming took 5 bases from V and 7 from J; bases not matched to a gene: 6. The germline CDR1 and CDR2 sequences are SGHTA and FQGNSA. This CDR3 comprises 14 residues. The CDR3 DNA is TGTGCCAGCAGCCTCGCTAGCGGGATTAATGAGCAGTTCTTC. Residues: CASSLASGINEQFF.

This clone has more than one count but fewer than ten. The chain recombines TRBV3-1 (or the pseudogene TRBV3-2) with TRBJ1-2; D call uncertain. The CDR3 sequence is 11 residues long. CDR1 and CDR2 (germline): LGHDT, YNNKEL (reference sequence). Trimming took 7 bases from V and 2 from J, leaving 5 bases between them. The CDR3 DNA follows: TGTGCCAGCACGGGGAACTATGGCTACACCTTC. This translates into CASTGNYGYTF.

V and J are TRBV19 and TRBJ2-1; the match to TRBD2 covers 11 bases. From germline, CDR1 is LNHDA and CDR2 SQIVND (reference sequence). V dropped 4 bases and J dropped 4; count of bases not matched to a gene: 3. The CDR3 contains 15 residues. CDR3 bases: TGTGCCAGTAGTACGGGGACTAGCGGATACAATGAGCAGTTCTTC. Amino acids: CASSTGTSGYNEQFF.

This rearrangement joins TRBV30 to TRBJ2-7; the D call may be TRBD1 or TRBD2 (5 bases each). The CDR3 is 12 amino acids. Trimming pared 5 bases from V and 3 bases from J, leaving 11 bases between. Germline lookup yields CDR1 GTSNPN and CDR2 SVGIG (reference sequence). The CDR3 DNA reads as TGTGCCTGGCGGGGACGGAACTACGAGCAGTACTTC. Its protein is CAWRGRNYEQYF.

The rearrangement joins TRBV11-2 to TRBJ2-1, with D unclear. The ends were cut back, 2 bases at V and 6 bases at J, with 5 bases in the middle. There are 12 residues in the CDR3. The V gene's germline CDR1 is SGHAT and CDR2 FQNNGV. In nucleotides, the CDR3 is TGTGCCAGCAGCTTATTGGGCAATGAGCAGTTCTTC. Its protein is CASSLLGNEQFF. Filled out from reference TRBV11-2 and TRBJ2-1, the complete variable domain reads EAGVAQSPRYKIIEKRQSVAFWCNPISGHATLYWYQQILGQGPKLLIQFQNNGVVDDSQLPKDRFSAERLKGVDSTLKIQPAKLEDSAVYLCASSLLGNEQFFGPGTRLTVL.